This paragraph covers one T cell receptor (beta chain) sequence. With V trimmed by 3 bases and J by 4 bases, 5 bases remained unmatched. The CDR3 spans 14 residues. The V gene's germline CDR1 is SGHDT and CDR2 YYEEEE. The data were taken from a study of PD-L1 blockade in urothelial cancer. Method: immunoSEQ multiplex PCR; TCRdb's copy keeps in-frame clones and lacks some. The profile shows about 82,000 clones, 82% of them singletons. Patient sample counts ranged from 1 to 8, pretreatment and on-treatment. The clonotype comes from a man in his 70s with urothelial cancer. Here the sequenced sample was PBMCs, taken around atezolizumab (anti-PD-L1) treatment. This chain links TRBV5-6 with TRBJ1-1; 8 bases align to TRBD1. CDR3 region: CASSSRTGSTEAFF. The CDR3 DNA reads as TGTGCCAGCAGCTCCAGGACAGGGAGCACTGAAGCTTTCTTT.